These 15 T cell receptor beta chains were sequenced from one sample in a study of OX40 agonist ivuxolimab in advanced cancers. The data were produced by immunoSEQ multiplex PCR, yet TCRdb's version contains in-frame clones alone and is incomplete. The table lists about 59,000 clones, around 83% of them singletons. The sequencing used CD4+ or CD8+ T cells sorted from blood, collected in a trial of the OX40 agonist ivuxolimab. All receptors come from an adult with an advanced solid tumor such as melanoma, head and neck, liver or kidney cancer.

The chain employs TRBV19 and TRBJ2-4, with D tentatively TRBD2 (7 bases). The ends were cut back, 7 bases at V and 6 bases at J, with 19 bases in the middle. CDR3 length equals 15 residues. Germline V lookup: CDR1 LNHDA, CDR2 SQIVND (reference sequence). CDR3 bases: TGTGCCAGTACCGCCTCGGGGGGCTCGGGAAACATTCAGTACTTC. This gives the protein CASTASGGSGNIQYF.

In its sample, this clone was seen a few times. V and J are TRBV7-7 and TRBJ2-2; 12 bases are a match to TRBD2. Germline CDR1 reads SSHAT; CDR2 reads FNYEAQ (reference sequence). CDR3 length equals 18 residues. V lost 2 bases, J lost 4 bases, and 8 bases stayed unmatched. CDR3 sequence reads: CASSLTALAGGFTGELFF. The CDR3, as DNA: TGTGCCAGCAGCTTAACAGCACTAGCGGGAGGATTCACCGGGGAGCTGTTTTTT.

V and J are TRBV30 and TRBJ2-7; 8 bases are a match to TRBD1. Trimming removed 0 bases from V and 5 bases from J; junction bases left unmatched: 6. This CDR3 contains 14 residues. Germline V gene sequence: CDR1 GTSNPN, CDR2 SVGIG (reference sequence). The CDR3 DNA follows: TGTGCCTGGAGTGTAACAGGGGGAACCAACGAGCAGTACTTC. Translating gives CAWSVTGGTNEQYF. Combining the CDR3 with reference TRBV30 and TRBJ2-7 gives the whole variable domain SQTIHQWPATLVQPVGSPLSLECTVEGTSNPNLYWYRQAAGRGLQLLFYSVGIGQISSEVPQNLSASRPQDRQFILSSKKLLLSDSGFYLCAWSVTGGTNEQYFGPGTRLTVT.

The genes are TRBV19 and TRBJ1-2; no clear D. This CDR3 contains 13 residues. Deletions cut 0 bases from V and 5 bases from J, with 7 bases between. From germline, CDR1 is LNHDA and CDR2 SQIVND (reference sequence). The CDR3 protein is CASSIDTRYGYTF. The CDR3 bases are TGTGCCAGTAGTATAGATACGAGATATGGCTACACCTTC.

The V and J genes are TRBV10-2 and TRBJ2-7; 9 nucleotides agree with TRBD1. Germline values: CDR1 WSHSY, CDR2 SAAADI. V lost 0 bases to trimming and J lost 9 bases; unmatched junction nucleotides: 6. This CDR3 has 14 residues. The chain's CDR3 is CASSESGTGYWQYF. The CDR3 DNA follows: TGCGCCAGCAGTGAGTCCGGGACAGGGTACTGGCAGTACTTC.

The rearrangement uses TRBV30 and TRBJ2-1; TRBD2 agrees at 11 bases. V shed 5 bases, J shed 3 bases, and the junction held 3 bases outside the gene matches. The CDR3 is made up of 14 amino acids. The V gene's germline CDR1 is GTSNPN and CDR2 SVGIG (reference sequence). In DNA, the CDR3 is TGTGCCTGGGGACTAGCGGGCTTCTACAATGAGCAGTTCTTC. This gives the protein CAWGLAGFYNEQFF. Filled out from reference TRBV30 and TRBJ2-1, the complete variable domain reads SQTIHQWPATLVQPVGSPLSLECTVEGTSNPNLYWYRQAAGRGLQLLFYSVGIGQISSEVPQNLSASRPQDRQFILSSKKLLLSDSGFYLCAWGLAGFYNEQFFGPGTRLTVL.

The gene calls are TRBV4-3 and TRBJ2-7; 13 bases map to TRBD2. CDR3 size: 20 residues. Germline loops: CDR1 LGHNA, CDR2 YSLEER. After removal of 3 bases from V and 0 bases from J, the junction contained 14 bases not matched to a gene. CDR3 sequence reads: CASSQATSGGPGGISYEQYF. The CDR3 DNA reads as TGCGCCAGCAGCCAGGCGACTAGCGGGGGGCCCGGTGGGATCTCCTACGAGCAGTACTTC.

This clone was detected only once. This chain's CDR3 is CASSHTGYEQYF. CDR3 nucleotide sequence: TGTGCCAGCAGCCACACGGGTTACGAGCAGTACTTC. V is TRBV11-2 and J is TRBJ2-7, with D unresolved. Germline V lookup: CDR1 SGHAT, CDR2 FQNNGV. The CDR3 length is 12 residues. Trimming removed 5 bases at V and 4 bases at J, with 9 bases between.

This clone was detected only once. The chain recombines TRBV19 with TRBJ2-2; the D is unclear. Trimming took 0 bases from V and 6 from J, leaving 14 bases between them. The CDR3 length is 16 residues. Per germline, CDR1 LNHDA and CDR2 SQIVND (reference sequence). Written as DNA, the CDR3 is TGTGCCAGTAGTATAGATCTATTATTGGTCCCCGGGGAGCTGTTTTTT. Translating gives CASSIDLLLVPGELFF. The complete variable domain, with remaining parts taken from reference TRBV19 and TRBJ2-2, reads DGGITQSPKYLFRKEGQNVTLSCEQNLNHDAMYWYRQDPGQGLRLIYYSQIVNDFQKGDIAEGYSVSREKKESFPLTVTSAQKNPTAFYLCASSIDLLLVPGELFFGEGSRLTVL.

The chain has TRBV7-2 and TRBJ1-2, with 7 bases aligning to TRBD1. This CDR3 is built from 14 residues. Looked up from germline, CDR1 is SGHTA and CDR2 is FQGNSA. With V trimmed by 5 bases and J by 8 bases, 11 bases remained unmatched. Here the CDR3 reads CASSRATGSDGYTF. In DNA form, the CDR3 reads TGTGCCAGCAGCCGTGCGACAGGGAGTGACGGCTACACCTTC.

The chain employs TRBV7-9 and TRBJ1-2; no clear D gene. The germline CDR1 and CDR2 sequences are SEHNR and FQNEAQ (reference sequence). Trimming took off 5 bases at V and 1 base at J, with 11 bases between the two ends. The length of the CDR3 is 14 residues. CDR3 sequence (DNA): TGTGCCAGCAGCACATCGGCCTATAACTATGGCTACACCTTC. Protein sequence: CASSTSAYNYGYTF.

CDR3 residues: CASSPRTGANEKLFF. CDR3 sequence (DNA): TGTGCCAGCTCACCGCGGACAGGGGCAAATGAAAAACTGTTTTTT. The V call is TRBV18, the J call TRBJ1-4; 9 bases line up with TRBD1. The CDR3 covers 15 residues. The junction had 4 bases not matched to a gene; V was cut back by 3 bases and J by 5 bases. From germline, CDR1 is KGHSH and CDR2 LQKENI.

This CDR3 reads CAFPPQGASNEKLFF. The CDR3, as DNA: TGTGCCTTCCCCCCACAGGGGGCCAGTAATGAAAAACTGTTTTTT. V is TRBV6-4 and J is TRBJ1-4, with TRBD1 identical over 9 bases. The CDR3 spans 15 residues. The germline V gene encodes CDR1 MRHNA and CDR2 SNTAGT. V dropped 11 bases and J dropped 4; count of bases not matched to a gene: 11.

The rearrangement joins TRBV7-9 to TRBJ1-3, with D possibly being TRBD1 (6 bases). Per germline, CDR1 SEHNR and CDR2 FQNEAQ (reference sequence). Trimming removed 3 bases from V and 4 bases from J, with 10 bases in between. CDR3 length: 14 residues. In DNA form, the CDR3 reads TGTGCCAGCAGCTTGGACAGCACAGGAAACACCATATATTTT. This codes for CASSLDSTGNTIYF. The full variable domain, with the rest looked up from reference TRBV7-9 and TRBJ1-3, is DTGVSQNPRHKITKRGQNVTFRCDPISEHNRLYWYRQTLGQGPEFLTYFQNEAQLEKSRLLSDRFSAERPKGSFSTLEIQRTEQGDSAMYLCASSLDSTGNTIYFGEGSWLTVV.

CDR3 bases: TGTGCCAGCAGCTACGGTCTGGGTTCCGAGGAAAAACTGTTTTTT. Translating it yields CASSYGLGSEEKLFF. V usage is TRBV7-9 and J usage is TRBJ1-4, with D unclear. Trimming took 4 bases from V and 8 from J, leaving 17 bases between them. Germline CDR1 reads SEHNR; CDR2 reads FQNEAQ (reference sequence). CDR3 length: 15 amino acids.